A single sample is the source of the 6 T cell receptor beta chains below, sequenced in a study of CD8+CD57+ T cells in acquired aplastic anemia. Genomic DNA acted as the template from which TCR beta VDJ combination and CDR3 sequence profiling were carried out. TCRdb re-called the reads with MiXCR, one entry per CDR3 protein. The data contain some 170,000 distinct CDR3 sequences, roughly 60% of them singletons. Sequenced patients had shown CD8+CD57+ cell expansion by flow cytometry. Sequenced sample: sorted CD4+, CD8+, or CD8+CD57+ T cells (not recorded which) from PBMCs. The origin of the receptors is a human donor with aplastic anemia.

This clonotype was picked up many times. The V call is TRBV13, the J call TRBJ1-2, with D maybe TRBD1 (6 bases). V lost 0 bases and J lost 4, with 15 bases in between. This CDR3 region has 16 residues. The germline gives CDR1 PRHDT, CDR2 FYEKMQ (reference sequence). CDR3 in DNA: TGTGCCAGCAGCTTAGGCCGGGGGGCCGGGGGCTATGGCTACACCTTC. Its protein is CASSLGRGAGGYGYTF.

J is TRBJ2-7 and V is TRBV6-4; possible D gene TRBD1, 7 bases. This CDR3 spans 13 amino acids. The ends were cut back, 0 bases at V and 6 bases at J, with 9 bases in the middle. Looked up from germline, CDR1 is MRHNA and CDR2 is SNTAGT. This chain's CDR3 is CASSDSQGGEQYF. DNA of the CDR3: TGTGCCAGCAGTGACTCTCAGGGGGGCGAGCAGTACTTC.

With regard to this clonotype: At one end, the junction sequence differs from germline, possibly due to a read error. This chain links TRBV10-3 with TRBJ2-7, with D perhaps being TRBD1 or TRBD2 (5 bases each). The CDR3 covers 14 residues. Germline-derived CDR1 and CDR2 are ENHRY and SYGVKD. The CDR3 sequence is CAISEPGRLYEQCF. For the CDR3, the DNA is TGTGCCATCAGTGAGCCGGGACGGCTTTACGAGCAGTGCTTC.

This clonotype has ten or more counts. The chain uses TRBV6-5 and TRBJ1-1, with 7 bases identical to TRBD1. This CDR3 contains 13 residues. CDR1 is MNHEY and CDR2 is SVGAGI in the germline V gene. The junction had 4 bases not matched to a gene; V was cut back by 5 bases and J by 4 bases. The CDR3 DNA sequence: TGTGCCAGCAGTCGGGGGACAGCCACTGAAGCTTTCTTT. Its protein product is CASSRGTATEAFF.

This clonotype came up a few times. The gene calls are TRBV7-2 and TRBJ2-5; D is possibly TRBD1 or TRBD2 (5 bases each). The CDR3 covers 15 residues. CDR1 is SGHTA and CDR2 is FQGNSA in the germline V gene. Trimming stripped 0 bases from V and 2 bases from J, with 10 bases between. CDR3 nucleotide sequence: TGTGCCAGCAGCTTAGCCCCGGGGCTTCAAGAGACCCAGTACTTC. Encoded protein: CASSLAPGLQETQYF.

The chain carries TRBV12-3 or TRBV12-4 and TRBJ2-7; 12 bases agree with TRBD1. Unmatched junction bases numbered 9, after V lost 6 bases and J lost 3 bases. The CDR3 spans 16 residues. CDR3 sequence (DNA): TGTGCCAGCAGCTCAGACGGGACAGGGGGCATCTACGAGCAGTACTTC. Protein product: CASSSDGTGGIYEQYF.